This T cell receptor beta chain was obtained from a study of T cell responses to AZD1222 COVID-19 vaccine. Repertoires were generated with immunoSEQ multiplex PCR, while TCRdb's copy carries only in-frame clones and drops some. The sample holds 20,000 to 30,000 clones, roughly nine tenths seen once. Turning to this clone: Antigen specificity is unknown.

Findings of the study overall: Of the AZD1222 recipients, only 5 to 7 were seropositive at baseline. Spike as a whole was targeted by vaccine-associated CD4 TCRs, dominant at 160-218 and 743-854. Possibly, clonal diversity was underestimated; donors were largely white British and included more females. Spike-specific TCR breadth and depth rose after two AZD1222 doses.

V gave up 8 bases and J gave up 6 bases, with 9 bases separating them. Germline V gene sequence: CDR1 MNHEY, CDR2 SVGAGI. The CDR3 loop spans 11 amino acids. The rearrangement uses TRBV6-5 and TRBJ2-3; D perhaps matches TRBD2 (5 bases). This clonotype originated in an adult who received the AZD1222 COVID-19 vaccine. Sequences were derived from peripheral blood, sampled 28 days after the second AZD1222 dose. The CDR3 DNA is TGTGCCAGCGGGGAGCCTGATACGCAGTATTTT. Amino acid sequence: CASGEPDTQYF.